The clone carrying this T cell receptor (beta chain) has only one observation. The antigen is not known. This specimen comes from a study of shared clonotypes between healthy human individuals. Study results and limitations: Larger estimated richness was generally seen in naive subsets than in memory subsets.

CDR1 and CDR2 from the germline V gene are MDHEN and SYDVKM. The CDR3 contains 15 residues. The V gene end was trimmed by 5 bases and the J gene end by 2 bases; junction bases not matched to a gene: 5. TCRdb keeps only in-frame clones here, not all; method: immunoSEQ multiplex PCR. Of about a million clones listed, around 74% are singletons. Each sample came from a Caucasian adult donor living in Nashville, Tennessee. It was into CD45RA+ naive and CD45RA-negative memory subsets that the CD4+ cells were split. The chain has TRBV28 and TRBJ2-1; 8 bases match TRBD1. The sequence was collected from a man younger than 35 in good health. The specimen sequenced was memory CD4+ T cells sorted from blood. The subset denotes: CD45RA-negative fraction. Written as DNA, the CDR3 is TGTGCCAGCAGTGTCTACAGGGGGGCCTACAATGAGCAGTTCTTC. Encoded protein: CASSVYRGAYNEQFF.